These 17 T cell receptor beta chains originate from one sample sequenced in a study of T cells in Graves' hyperthyroidism and ophthalmopathy. Researchers took RNA transcripts and amplified the TCR beta CDR3 regions from them. Initially, a first-round RT-PCR of the TCR CDR3 employed the HTBI primer set. Each CDR3 protein gets one entry after TCRdb re-called the multiplex PCR reads with MiXCR. The repertoire holds 600,000 to 900,000 distinct CDR3 sequences, with about a sixth as singletons. The sample comprised blood. These receptors all stem from a man younger than 35 with Graves' hyperthyroidism.

This clonotype was counted at least ten times. The chain links TRBV18 to TRBJ2-7; D perhaps matches TRBD2 (6 bases). This CDR3 contains 16 residues. Germline V lookup: CDR1 KGHSH, CDR2 LQKENI. Trimming stripped 2 bases from V and 3 bases from J, with 17 bases between. The CDR3 sequence is CASSPGFWRGNYEQYF. The CDR3 nucleotides are TGTGCCAGCTCACCAGGGTTTTGGCGGGGAAACTACGAGCAGTACTTC.

This chain's CDR3 is CASSLVDPNYGYTF. CDR3 in DNA: TGTGCCAGCAGCTTGGTGGACCCTAACTATGGCTACACCTTC. This chain joins TRBV5-4 and TRBJ1-2; D is unresolved. CDR3 length: 14 amino acids. V shed 0 bases and J shed 0 bases, with 6 bases lying between them. The V gene's germline CDR1 is SGHNT and CDR2 YYREEE (reference sequence). Supplemented by reference TRBV5-4 and TRBJ1-2, the full variable domain reads ETGVTQSPTHLIKTRGQQVTLRCSSQSGHNTVSWYQQALGQGPQFIFQYYREEENGRGNFPPRFSGLQFPNYSSELNVNALELDDSALYLCASSLVDPNYGYTFGSGTRLTVV.

The V call is TRBV7-6, the J call TRBJ2-5; 13 bases map to TRBD2. In germline, CDR1 is SGHVS, CDR2 FNYEAQ. The length of the CDR3 is 18 residues. Unmatched junction bases numbered 8, after V lost 0 bases and J lost 4 bases. The CDR3 region is CASSLALRLAGGLETQYF. In DNA, the CDR3 is TGTGCCAGCAGCTTAGCTCTTAGACTAGCGGGAGGACTAGAGACCCAGTACTTC.

This clonotype was observed a handful of times. At one end the junction does not follow the germline gene, possibly because of a read error. The chain has TRBV7-6 and TRBJ2-5; perhaps TRBD2 as D (7 bases). From germline, CDR1 is SGHVS and CDR2 FNYEAQ. CDR3 length: 14 amino acids. The CDR3 DNA is TGTGCAAGCAATCTACAGGGTTGGGGGGGGACCCAGTACTTC. This codes for CASNLQGWGGTQYF.

CDR3 amino acids: CASSHPGQGVYEQYF. CDR3 in DNA: TGCGCCAGCAGCCACCCGGGACAGGGGGTCTACGAGCAGTACTTC. V and J are TRBV4-1 and TRBJ2-7; 11 bases align to TRBD1. The CDR3 extends over 15 amino acids. Trimming cost V 3 bases and J 3 bases; bases outside gene matches: 4. Germline values: CDR1 MGHRA, CDR2 YSYEKL.

In its sample, this clonotype was seen a few times. The genes are TRBV12-3 or TRBV12-4 and TRBJ2-3; 7 bases match TRBD2. CDR3 size: 14 residues. V was pared by 5 bases and J by 2 bases, with 4 bases of the junction left unmatched. DNA for the CDR3: TGTGCCAGCAGTGGGGCGGGAGACACAGATACGCAGTATTTT. This sequence encodes CASSGAGDTDTQYF.

This rearrangement joins TRBV6-1 to TRBJ2-3; the match to TRBD2 covers 12 bases. Germline V lookup: CDR1 MNHNS, CDR2 SASEGT. The CDR3 runs 18 residues. The trim removed 8 bases at V and 0 bases at J, leaving 12 bases unmatched. The CDR3, as DNA: TGTGCCAGCGGGGGGACTAGCGGGCCTCTTTATAGCACAGATACGCAGTATTTT. Its translation is CASGGTSGPLYSTDTQYF.

The chain recombines TRBV10-3 with TRBJ1-2, with a tentative D call TRBD1 (6 bases). Trimming stripped 10 bases from V and 6 bases from J, with 24 bases between. Germline assignment: CDR1 ENHRY and CDR2 SYGVKD. The CDR3 is made up of 15 amino acids. The CDR3 region is CATLSGDTRPHGYTF. In DNA form, the CDR3 reads TGTGCCACCCTCTCGGGGGACACCCGACCCCATGGCTACACCTTC.

The chain is built from TRBV9 and TRBJ2-1; 8 nucleotides agree with TRBD2. The CDR3 sequence is 16 residues long. The germline V gene has CDR1 SGDLS and CDR2 YYNGEE. J gave up 3 bases and V 1 base, and 6 bases lay outside the gene matches. CDR3 sequence (DNA): TGTGCCAGCAGCGTATATAGCGGGACACACTACAATGAGCAGTTCTTC. Encoded protein: CASSVYSGTHYNEQFF. Variable domain in full (rest from reference TRBV9 and TRBJ2-1): DSGVTQTPKHLITATGQRVTLRCSPRSGDLSVYWYQQSLDQGLQFLIQYYNGEERAKGNILERFSAQQFPDLHSELNLSSLELGDSALYFCASSVYSGTHYNEQFFGPGTRLTVL.

This clonotype was seen repeatedly, ten times or more. The genes are TRBV7-8 and TRBJ1-1; D gene unclear. Germline V gene data show CDR1 as SGHVS and CDR2 as FQNEAQ. The CDR3 totals 15 residues. Trimming shortened V by 5 bases and J by 3 bases, and 16 bases separated the two germline ends. The CDR3 region has the DNA TGTGCCAGCAGCCCCCCAGCGGACGCCGACACTGAAGCTTTCTTT. Translated: CASSPPADADTEAFF.

This clonotype has at least ten counts. This chain joins TRBV7-8 and TRBJ2-3; 9 bases are shared with TRBD2. The CDR3 contains 16 residues. J lost 4 bases, V lost 0 bases, and 5 bases had no gene match. In germline, CDR1 is SGHVS, CDR2 FQNEAQ. This chain's CDR3 is CASSLAGGGRADTQYF. CDR3 in DNA: TGTGCCAGCAGCTTAGCCGGGGGCGGGAGGGCAGATACGCAGTATTTT.

This clonotype was observed at least ten times. The gene calls are TRBV28 and TRBJ2-1; D is unresolved. In germline, CDR1 is MDHEN, CDR2 SYDVKM. The ends were cut back, 6 bases at V and 2 bases at J, with 5 bases in the middle. The CDR3 has 12 residues. The CDR3 nucleotides read TGTGCCAGCAGGGGCGCCTACAATGAGCAGTTCTTC. Encoded protein: CASRGAYNEQFF.

This clonotype was counted many times. The chain employs TRBV5-5 and TRBJ2-7; D is possibly TRBD1 (5 bases). The germline CDR1 and CDR2 sequences are SGHKS and YYEKEE (reference sequence). The CDR3 is 14 amino acids. V lost 4 bases, J lost 6 bases, and 17 bases lay in between. CDR3 protein: CASSPWQGESEQYF. Here the CDR3 DNA reads TGTGCCAGCAGCCCCTGGCAGGGCGAATCCGAGCAGTACTTC.

This sequence joins TRBV29-1 and TRBJ2-2; TRBD2 matches at 14 bases. Germline CDR1 reads SQVTM; CDR2 reads ANQGSEA. This CDR3 spans 15 amino acids. The V and J ends lost 7 bases and 3 bases, in that order; junction bases with no gene match: 4. The CDR3 reads CSAGTSGRDTGELFF. The CDR3 DNA is TGCAGCGCTGGGACTAGCGGGAGAGACACCGGGGAGCTGTTTTTT.

This chain connects TRBV3-1 to TRBJ2-3; 8 bases fit TRBD2. Trimming removed 0 bases from V and 6 bases from J; junction bases left unmatched: 8. The CDR3 consists of 16 residues. Germline CDR1 is LGHDT and CDR2 is YNNKEL (reference sequence). For the CDR3, the DNA is TGTGCCAGCAGCCAAGAACACGGGAGGGTCATGGATACGCAGTATTTT. Amino acid sequence: CASSQEHGRVMDTQYF.

The CDR3 region has the DNA TGTGCCAGTAGTAAAAGTCGTTTGGGCGATACGCAGTATTTT. Translating gives CASSKSRLGDTQYF. The V call is TRBV19, the J call TRBJ2-3; D not resolved. V gave up 4 bases and J gave up 6 bases, with 14 bases separating them. This CDR3 comprises 14 residues. Germline V gene sequence: CDR1 LNHDA, CDR2 SQIVND (reference sequence).

This rearrangement joins TRBV7-9 to TRBJ2-3; the match to TRBD2 covers 9 bases. CDR3 length: 18 residues. CDR1 is SEHNR, CDR2 FQNEAQ, per germline (reference sequence). V gave up 2 bases and J gave up 6 bases; unmatched junction bases: 15. CDR3 in DNA: TGTGCCAGCAGCTTATCTAACGGGACTAGCTTCTTGGCCGATACGCAGTATTTT. Protein: CASSLSNGTSFLADTQYF.